A single sample is the source of the 20 T cell receptor beta chains below, sequenced in a study of cytomegalovirus exposure and HLA in healthy donors. It was with 60 Vbeta and 13 Jbeta primers that the PCR ran. Method: immunoSEQ multiplex PCR; TCRdb's copy keeps in-frame clones and lacks some. The sample contains around 140,000 clones, 70% to 90% of which appear only once. Sequencing input: PBMCs. These receptors were taken from a man aged 50 or older in good health and CMV-seronegative.

The rearrangement joins TRBV6-6 to TRBJ2-5, with 8 bases matching TRBD1. The V segment lost 2 bases and the J segment 5 bases; nucleotides outside the gene matches: 7. The CDR3 runs 15 residues. Looked up from germline, CDR1 is MNHNY and CDR2 is SVGAGI (reference sequence). The CDR3 is CASSYRGQGPETQYF. The CDR3 DNA reads TGTGCCAGCAGTTACCGCGGACAGGGCCCCGAGACCCAGTACTTC.

This rearrangement joins TRBV15 to TRBJ1-1; D is possibly TRBD1 (5 bases). This CDR3 comprises 16 residues. Trimming pared 1 base from V and 1 base from J, leaving 13 bases between. Germline-derived CDR1 and CDR2 are LNHNV and YYDKDF (reference sequence). This CDR3 is CATSRGWGGANTEAFF. The CDR3 nucleotides read TGTGCCACCAGCAGAGGATGGGGAGGGGCGAACACTGAAGCTTTCTTT.

V gene TRBV19 combines with J gene TRBJ1-2; no firm D call. V lost 7 bases and J 2 bases, leaving 14 bases between the germline ends. This CDR3 region has 14 residues. Per the germline V gene, CDR1 is LNHDA and CDR2 is SQIVND (reference sequence). This chain's CDR3 is CASTTRERNYGYTF. Here the CDR3 DNA reads TGTGCCAGTACTACTCGGGAGAGGAACTATGGCTACACCTTC.

The chain couples TRBV15 to TRBJ2-1; TRBD1 is a possible D gene (6 bases). Germline V lookup: CDR1 LNHNV, CDR2 YYDKDF (reference sequence). V was cut by 11 bases and J by 9 bases, with 20 bases left in between. The CDR3 is 13 residues long. CDR3 residues: CASKAVRGTEQFF. CDR3 DNA sequence: TGTGCCTCCAAAGCGGTCAGGGGCACTGAGCAGTTCTTC.

This chain connects TRBV5-1 to TRBJ1-5; D may be TRBD1 (6 bases). Trimming left V 1 base short and J 6 bases short, with 11 bases between. The germline V gene encodes CDR1 SGHRS and CDR2 YFSETQ. The CDR3 totals 14 residues. This chain's CDR3 is CASSLQQGSQPQHF. CDR3 nucleotides: TGCGCCAGCAGCTTGCAACAGGGTAGTCAGCCCCAGCATTTT.

CDR3 coding DNA: TGTGCCAGCAGTTCCGGGGGGAGCAATCAGCCCCAGCATTTT. Translating it yields CASSSGGSNQPQHF. The chain employs TRBV28 and TRBJ1-5; the D gene is possibly TRBD1 (5 bases). Deletions cut 4 bases from V and 1 base from J, with 8 bases between. CDR3 length: 14 amino acids. From germline, CDR1 is MDHEN and CDR2 SYDVKM.

The chain employs TRBV6-6 and TRBJ1-2, with TRBD1 matching over 11 bases. Germline values: CDR1 MNHNY, CDR2 SVGAGI (reference sequence). This CDR3 has 15 residues. Trimming at V came to 6 bases and at J to 8 bases, leaving 11 bases not matched to a gene. The CDR3 bases are TGTGCCAGCAGCATCTACGGACAGGGGGCTTGGGGCTACACCTTC. This sequence encodes CASSIYGQGAWGYTF.

The chain carries TRBV5-1 and TRBJ2-3, with 8 bases that match TRBD2. Looked up from germline, CDR1 is SGHRS and CDR2 is YFSETQ. V shed 4 bases, J shed 8 bases, and the junction held 9 bases outside the gene matches. This CDR3 is 14 amino acids long. The CDR3 DNA follows: TGCGCCAGCAGCGATAGCGGGACTTCCCCTACGCAGTATTTT. Translated: CASSDSGTSPTQYF.

This clone was observed a few times. The rearrangement links TRBV5-1 to TRBJ2-1, with 7 bases aligning to TRBD1. The CDR3 has 15 residues. Germline V gene lookup returns CDR1 SGHRS and CDR2 YFSETQ. The V segment lost 4 bases and the J segment 12 bases; nucleotides outside the gene matches: 16. The CDR3 region is CASSHRDRGSGGQFF. Here the CDR3 DNA reads TGCGCCAGCAGCCACCGGGACAGAGGATCTGGGGGGCAGTTCTTC. Full variable domain (rest looked up from reference TRBV5-1 and TRBJ2-1): KAGVTQTPRYLIKTRGQQVTLSCSPISGHRSVSWYQQTPGQGLQFLFEYFSETQRNKGNFPGRFSGRQFSNSRSEMNVSTLELGDSALYLCASSHRDRGSGGQFFGPGTRLTVL.

This clone is a singleton in its sample. CDR3 residues: CASSPGQANEKLFF. The CDR3 DNA is TGTGCCAGCTCACCGGGACAAGCTAATGAAAAACTGTTTTTT. V usage is TRBV18 and J usage is TRBJ1-4; weak D call: TRBD1 (6 bases). The ends were cut back, 3 bases at V and 3 bases at J, with 8 bases in the middle. Germline-derived CDR1 and CDR2 are KGHSH and LQKENI. The CDR3 is 14 amino acids.

Details on this clone: This sample also contains other DNA sequences that code for the same CDR3. This chain connects TRBV5-4 to TRBJ2-5; 9 positions match TRBD1. Germline V CDR1 and CDR2: SGHNT, YYREEE (reference sequence). The J segment lost 8 bases and the V segment lost 4 bases, leaving 21 bases of the junction unmatched. CDR3 length: 18 amino acids. The DNA for the CDR3 is TGTGCCAGCAGCCTGGGGAGTTCGACAGGGGGAGGCTACGAAACCCAGTACTTC. Residues: CASSLGSSTGGGYETQYF.

The chain combines TRBV5-4 with TRBJ2-3; 8 bases are shared with TRBD2. The CDR3 length is 14 residues. Germline CDR1 and CDR2: SGHNT and YYREEE (reference sequence). V was clipped by 0 bases and J by 7 bases; unmatched bases: 4. This CDR3 reads CASSLDSGVNTQYF. The CDR3 DNA is TGTGCCAGCAGCTTGGATAGCGGGGTAAATACGCAGTATTTT.

Here the CDR3 DNA reads TGTGCCAGTAGTATGATTCCCCGGGAAGGCAATCAGCCCCAGCATTTT. This codes for CASSMIPREGNQPQHF. The chain links TRBV19 to TRBJ1-5; no reliable D call. The V end lost 3 bases, the J end lost 2 bases, and 14 bases lay between the germline ends. The CDR3 is 16 residues long. Germline values: CDR1 LNHDA, CDR2 SQIVND (reference sequence). Looking up the rest from reference TRBV19 and TRBJ1-5 gives the full variable domain: DGGITQSPKYLFRKEGQNVTLSCEQNLNHDAMYWYRQDPGQGLRLIYYSQIVNDFQKGDIAEGYSVSREKKESFPLTVTSAQKNPTAFYLCASSMIPREGNQPQHFGDGTRLSIL.

The genes are TRBV5-1 and TRBJ2-5, with D possibly matching TRBD1 (6 bases). The CDR3 has 14 amino acids. In germline, CDR1 is SGHRS, CDR2 YFSETQ. V was trimmed by 1 base and J by 0 bases, leaving 7 bases between them. In DNA, the CDR3 is TGCGCCAGCAGCTTGAGGACAGACCAAGAGACCCAGTACTTC. Amino acid sequence: CASSLRTDQETQYF. The full variable domain, rest sourced from reference TRBV5-1 and TRBJ2-5, is KAGVTQTPRYLIKTRGQQVTLSCSPISGHRSVSWYQQTPGQGLQFLFEYFSETQRNKGNFPGRFSGRQFSNSRSEMNVSTLELGDSALYLCASSLRTDQETQYFGPGTRLLVL.

The chain employs TRBV25-1 and TRBJ2-7, with D tentatively TRBD2 (5 bases). This CDR3 contains 15 residues. The germline V gene encodes CDR1 MGHDK and CDR2 SYGVNS. V gave up 9 bases and J gave up 0 bases, with 18 bases separating them. In DNA form, the CDR3 reads TGTGCCAGTGGGAGTGGCATGAAGGGCTCCTACGAGCAGTACTTC. Its protein is CASGSGMKGSYEQYF.

V is TRBV29-1 and J is TRBJ1-4; 7 bases agree with TRBD1. Germline trimming cut 6 bases from V and 3 bases from J; bases unmatched to any gene: 7. The CDR3 sequence is 14 residues long. The germline V gene has CDR1 SQVTM and CDR2 ANQGSEA. The CDR3 DNA reads as TGCAGCGTGGTGGAGGGGGCGGCTAATGAAAAACTGTTTTTT. Protein product: CSVVEGAANEKLFF.

The chain has TRBV6-1 and TRBJ2-7, with a possible D match to TRBD2 (5 bases). Germline V gives CDR1 MNHNS, CDR2 SASEGT. Trimming removed 8 bases from V and 7 bases from J, with 18 bases in between. The CDR3 covers 13 residues. The CDR3 here is CASGGSLLREQYF. The CDR3 bases are TGTGCCAGCGGAGGCAGCTTACTACGAGAGCAGTACTTC.

This clone was recorded a few times. The V gene is TRBV5-1, the J gene TRBJ1-6; TRBD1 might be the D (6 bases). V was shortened by 4 bases and J by 0 bases, with 23 bases between the two germline ends. CDR1 SGHRS and CDR2 YFSETQ come from the germline V gene. The CDR3 is 20 residues long. The CDR3, as DNA: TGCGCCAGCAGCGCTTTTTCAGGGGATGGGTCCAGCTCCTATAATTCACCCCTCCACTTT. It encodes CASSAFSGDGSSSYNSPLHF.

The V and J genes are TRBV6-5 and TRBJ2-2; the D gene is possibly TRBD1 (6 bases). The V end was cut by 0 bases, the J end by 7 bases, with 15 bases between. CDR1 is MNHEY, CDR2 SVGAGI, per germline. CDR3 size: 16 residues. CDR3 DNA: TGTGCCAGCAGTTACTCGGCCAGGGGATGGGGCGGGGAGCTGTTTTTT. Translated: CASSYSARGWGGELFF.

Here the CDR3 reads CAWRPSGGAIGQFF. The DNA for the CDR3 is TGTGCCTGGAGGCCTAGCGGGGGGGCTATTGGGCAGTTCTTC. The chain carries TRBV30 and TRBJ2-1, with TRBD2 matching 12 bases. The germline V gene encodes CDR1 GTSNPN and CDR2 SVGIG (reference sequence). Trimming at V came to 3 bases and at J to 12 bases, leaving 9 bases not matched to a gene. There are 14 residues in the CDR3. Looking up the rest from reference TRBV30 and TRBJ2-1 gives the full variable domain: SQTIHQWPATLVQPVGSPLSLECTVEGTSNPNLYWYRQAAGRGLQLLFYSVGIGQISSEVPQNLSASRPQDRQFILSSKKLLLSDSGFYLCAWRPSGGAIGQFFGPGTRLTVL.